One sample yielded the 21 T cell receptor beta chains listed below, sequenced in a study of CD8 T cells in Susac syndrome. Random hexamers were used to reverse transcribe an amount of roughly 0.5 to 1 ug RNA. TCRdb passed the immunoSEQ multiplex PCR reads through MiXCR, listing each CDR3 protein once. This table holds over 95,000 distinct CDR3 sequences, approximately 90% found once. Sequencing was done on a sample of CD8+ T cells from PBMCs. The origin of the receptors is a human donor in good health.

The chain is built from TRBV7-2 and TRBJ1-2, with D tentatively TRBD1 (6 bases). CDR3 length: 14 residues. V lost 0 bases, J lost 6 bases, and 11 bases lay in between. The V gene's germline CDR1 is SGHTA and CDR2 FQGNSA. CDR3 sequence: CASSLAGQSDGYTF. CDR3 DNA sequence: TGTGCCAGCAGCTTAGCCGGACAGTCTGATGGCTACACCTTC.

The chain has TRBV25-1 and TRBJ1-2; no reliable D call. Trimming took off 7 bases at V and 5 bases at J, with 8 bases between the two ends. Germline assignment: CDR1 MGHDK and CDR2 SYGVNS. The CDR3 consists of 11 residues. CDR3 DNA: TGTGCCAGCACCGGACTATATGGCTACACCTTC. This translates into CASTGLYGYTF.

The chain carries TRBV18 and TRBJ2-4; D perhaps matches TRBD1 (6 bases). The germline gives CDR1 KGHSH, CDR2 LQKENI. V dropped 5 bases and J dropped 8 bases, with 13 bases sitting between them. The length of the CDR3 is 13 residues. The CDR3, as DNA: TGTGCCAGCTCAGACCGGCCAGGGGACATTCAGTACTTC. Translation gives CASSDRPGDIQYF.

The CDR3 DNA is TGCAGCGGGGAGACAGGGAACTATGGCTACACCTTC. As protein: CSGETGNYGYTF. This chain links TRBV29-1 with TRBJ1-2, with TRBD1 matching over 7 bases. This CDR3 is 12 amino acids long. Germline assignment: CDR1 SQVTM and CDR2 ANQGSEA. Losses at the gene ends were 7 bases for V and 2 bases for J; bases not matched to a gene: 4.

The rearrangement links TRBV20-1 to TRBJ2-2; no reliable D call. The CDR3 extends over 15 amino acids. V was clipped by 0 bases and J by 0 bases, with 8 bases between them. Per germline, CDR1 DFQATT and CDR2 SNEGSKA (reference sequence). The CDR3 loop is CSAREPGTNTGELFF. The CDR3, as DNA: TGCAGTGCTAGAGAGCCAGGCACGAACACCGGGGAGCTGTTTTTT.

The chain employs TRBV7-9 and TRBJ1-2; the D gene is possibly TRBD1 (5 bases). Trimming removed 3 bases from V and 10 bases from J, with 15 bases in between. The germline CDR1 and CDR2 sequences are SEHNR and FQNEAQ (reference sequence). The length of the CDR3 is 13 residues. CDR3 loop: CASSLGPPPYYTF. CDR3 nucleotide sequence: TGTGCCAGCAGCTTGGGGCCGCCACCGTACTACACCTTC. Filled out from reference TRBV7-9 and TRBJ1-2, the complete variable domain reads DTGVSQNPRHKITKRGQNVTFRCDPISEHNRLYWYRQTLGQGPEFLTYFQNEAQLEKSRLLSDRFSAERPKGSFSTLEIQRTEQGDSAMYLCASSLGPPPYYTFGSGTRLTVV.

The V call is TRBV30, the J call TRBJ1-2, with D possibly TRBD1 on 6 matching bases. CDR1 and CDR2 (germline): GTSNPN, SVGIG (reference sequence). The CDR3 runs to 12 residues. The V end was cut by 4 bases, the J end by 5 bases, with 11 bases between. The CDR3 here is CAWIEGGYGYTF. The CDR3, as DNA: TGTGCCTGGATCGAGGGGGGGTATGGCTACACCTTC.

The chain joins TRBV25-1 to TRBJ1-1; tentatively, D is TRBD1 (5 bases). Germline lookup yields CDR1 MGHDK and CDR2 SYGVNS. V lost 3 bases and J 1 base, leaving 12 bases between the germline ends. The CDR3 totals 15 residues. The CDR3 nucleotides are TGTGCCAGCAGTGATTCCGGGACGGCGAACACTGAAGCTTTCTTT. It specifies CASSDSGTANTEAFF.

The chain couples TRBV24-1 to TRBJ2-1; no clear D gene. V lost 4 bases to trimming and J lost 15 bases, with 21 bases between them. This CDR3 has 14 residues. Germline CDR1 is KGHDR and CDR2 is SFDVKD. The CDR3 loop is CATSELPGPARRFF. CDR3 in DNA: TGTGCCACCAGTGAATTACCGGGCCCAGCTCGGCGGTTCTTC.

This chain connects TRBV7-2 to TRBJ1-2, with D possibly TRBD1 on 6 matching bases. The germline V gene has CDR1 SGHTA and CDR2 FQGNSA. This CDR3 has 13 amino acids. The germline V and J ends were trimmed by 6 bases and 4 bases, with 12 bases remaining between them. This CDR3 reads CASSLDSTYGYTF. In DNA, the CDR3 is TGTGCCAGCAGTCTGGACAGCACCTATGGCTACACCTTC.

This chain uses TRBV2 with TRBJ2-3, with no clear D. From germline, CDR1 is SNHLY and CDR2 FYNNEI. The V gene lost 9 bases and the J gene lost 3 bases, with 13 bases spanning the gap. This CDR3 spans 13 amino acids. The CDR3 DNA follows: TGTGCCAGTGGCCCGGTCGGGACAGATACGCAGTATTTT. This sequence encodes CASGPVGTDTQYF.

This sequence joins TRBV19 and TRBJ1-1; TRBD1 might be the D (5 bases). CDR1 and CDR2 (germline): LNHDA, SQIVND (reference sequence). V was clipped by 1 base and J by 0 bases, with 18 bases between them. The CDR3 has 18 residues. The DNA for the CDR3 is TGTGCCAGTAGTATAGTTCCAGGGTCGAGCGATATGAACACTGAAGCTTTCTTT. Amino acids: CASSIVPGSSDMNTEAFF.

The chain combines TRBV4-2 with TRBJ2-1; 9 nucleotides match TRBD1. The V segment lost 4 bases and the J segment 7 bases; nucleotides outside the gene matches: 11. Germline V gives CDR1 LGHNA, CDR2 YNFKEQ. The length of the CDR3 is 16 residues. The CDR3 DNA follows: TGTGCCAGCAGCCTAAGGACAGGGGCCGGGGTAAATGAGCAGTTCTTC. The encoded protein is CASSLRTGAGVNEQFF.

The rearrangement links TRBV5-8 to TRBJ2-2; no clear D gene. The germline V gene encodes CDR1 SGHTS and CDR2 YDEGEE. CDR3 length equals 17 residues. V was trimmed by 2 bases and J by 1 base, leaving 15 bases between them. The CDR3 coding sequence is TGTGCCAGCAGCTTTCGTCGCAGCTCACTGAACACCGGGGAGCTGTTTTTT. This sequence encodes CASSFRRSSLNTGELFF.

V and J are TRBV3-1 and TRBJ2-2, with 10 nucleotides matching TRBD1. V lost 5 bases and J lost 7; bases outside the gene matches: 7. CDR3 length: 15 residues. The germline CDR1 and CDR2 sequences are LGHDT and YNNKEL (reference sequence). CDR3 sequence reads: CASSAPGQGIGELFF. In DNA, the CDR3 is TGTGCCAGCAGCGCACCGGGACAGGGGATCGGGGAGCTGTTTTTT.

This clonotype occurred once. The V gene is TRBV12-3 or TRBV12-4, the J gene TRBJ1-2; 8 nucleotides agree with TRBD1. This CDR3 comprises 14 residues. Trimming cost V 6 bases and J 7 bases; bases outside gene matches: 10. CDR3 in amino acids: CASSPIQGAGGYTF. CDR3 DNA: TGTGCCAGCAGCCCCATTCAGGGGGCAGGTGGCTACACCTTC.

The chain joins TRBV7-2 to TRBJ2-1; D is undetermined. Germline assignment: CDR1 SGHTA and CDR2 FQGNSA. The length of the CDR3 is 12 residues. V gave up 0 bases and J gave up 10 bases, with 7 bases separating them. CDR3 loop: CASSLAGLEQFF. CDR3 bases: TGTGCCAGCAGCTTAGCGGGGTTAGAGCAGTTCTTC. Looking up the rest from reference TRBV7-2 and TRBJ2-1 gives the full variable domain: GAGVSQSPSNKVTEKGKDVELRCDPISGHTALYWYRQSLGQGLEFLIYFQGNSAPDKSGLPSDRFSAERTGGSVSTLTIQRTQQEDSAVYLCASSLAGLEQFFGPGTRLTVL.

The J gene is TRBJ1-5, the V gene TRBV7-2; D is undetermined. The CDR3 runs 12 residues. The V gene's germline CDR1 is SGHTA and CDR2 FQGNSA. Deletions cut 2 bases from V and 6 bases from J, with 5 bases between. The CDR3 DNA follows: TGTGCCAGCAGCTTAATGGGTCAGCCCCAGCATTTT. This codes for CASSLMGQPQHF.

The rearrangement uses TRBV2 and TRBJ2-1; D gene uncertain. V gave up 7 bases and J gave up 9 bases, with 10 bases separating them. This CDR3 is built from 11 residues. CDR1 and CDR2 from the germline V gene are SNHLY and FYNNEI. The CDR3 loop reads CASNTAGEQFF. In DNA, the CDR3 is TGTGCCAGCAATACGGCCGGTGAGCAGTTCTTC. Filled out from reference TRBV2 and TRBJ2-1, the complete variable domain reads EPEVTQTPSHQVTQMGQEVILRCVPISNHLYFYWYRQILGQKVEFLVSFYNNEISEKSEIFDDQFSVERPDGSNFTLKIRSTKLEDSAMYFCASNTAGEQFFGPGTRLTVL.

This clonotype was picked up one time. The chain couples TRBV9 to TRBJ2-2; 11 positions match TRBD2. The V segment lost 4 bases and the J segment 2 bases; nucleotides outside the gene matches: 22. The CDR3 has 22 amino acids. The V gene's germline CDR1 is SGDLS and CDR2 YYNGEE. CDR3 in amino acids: CASSKPKGASGRPLNNTGELFF. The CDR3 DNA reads TGTGCCAGCAGCAAACCAAAAGGGGCTAGCGGGAGGCCCCTTAACAACACCGGGGAGCTGTTTTTT.

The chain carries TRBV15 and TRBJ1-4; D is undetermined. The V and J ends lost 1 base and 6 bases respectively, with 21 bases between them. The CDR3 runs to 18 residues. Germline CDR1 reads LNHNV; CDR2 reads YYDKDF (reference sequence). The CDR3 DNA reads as TGTGCCACCAGCAGAGGCCAATGGGCGACACTCGGCGATGAAAAACTGTTTTTT. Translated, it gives CATSRGQWATLGDEKLFF.